One and the same sample provided the 30 T cell receptor beta chains below, sequenced in a study of blood T cells in healthy people across ages. A sample-barcoded 5' primer and a J-beta primer mix were used in a second PCR of about 7 to 12 cycles. TCRdb independently ran MiXCR on the 5' RACE reads; one entry per CDR3 protein. Of approximately 800,000 distinct CDR3 sequences in the sample, about 55% were seen once. Sequencing was done on a sample of blood. The origin of the receptors is an older man in good health.

This clonotype was observed a single time. The V and J genes are TRBV5-1 and TRBJ2-7, with 10 bases that match TRBD1. Germline-derived CDR1 and CDR2 are SGHRS and YFSETQ. V dropped 4 bases and J dropped 0; count of bases not matched to a gene: 10. The length of the CDR3 is 17 residues. The CDR3 nucleotides are TGCGCCAGCAGCAACGGACAGGGGGTTTCGGCCTCCTACGAGCAGTACTTC. It specifies CASSNGQGVSASYEQYF.

The CDR3 DNA reads TGTGCCAGCAGTCCTTGGCGGACTGAGGACGGGAGAGACGCGTATTTT. Residues: CASSPWRTEDGRDAYF. The chain links TRBV21-1 to TRBJ2-3; TRBD2 is taken as the D call from the table, unchecked against the DNA. TRBV21-1 is assigned pseudogene status. The CDR3 totals 16 residues.

This clonotype was observed a few times. The chain joins TRBV5-1 to TRBJ2-3; D gene ambiguous. Trimming took 2 bases from V and 5 from J, leaving 15 bases between them. The CDR3 has 15 amino acids. Germline assignment: CDR1 SGHRS and CDR2 YFSETQ. CDR3 nucleotide sequence: TGCGCCAGCAGCTTCGGCCAGCCATCCGGAGATACGCAGTATTTT. Its protein is CASSFGQPSGDTQYF.

The chain employs TRBV3-1 and TRBJ2-6; tentatively, D is TRBD2 (5 bases). Per the germline V gene, CDR1 is LGHDT and CDR2 is YNNKEL (reference sequence). The CDR3 runs to 14 residues. CDR3 in amino acids: CVEVIGSGANVLTF. In nucleotides, the CDR3 is TGTGTGGAGGTAATAGGCTCTGGGGCCAACGTCCTGACTTTC.

The chain employs TRBV20-1 and TRBJ2-5; D possibly matches TRBD1 or TRBD2 (5 bases each). Trimming shortened V by 4 bases and J by 4 bases, and 10 bases separated the two germline ends. Germline values: CDR1 DFQATT, CDR2 SNEGSKA (reference sequence). The CDR3 sequence is 12 residues long. The CDR3 region is CSAIGDGETQYF. The CDR3 DNA reads TGCAGTGCTATAGGGGACGGAGAGACCCAGTACTTC.

The rearrangement joins TRBV7-9 to TRBJ2-6; D ambiguous. This CDR3 has 16 residues. Germline lookup yields CDR1 SEHNR and CDR2 FQNEAQ (reference sequence). Between the trimmed V and J ends, which lost 0 bases and 2 bases, there was a span of 8 bases. The DNA for the CDR3 is TGTGCCAGCAGCTTAGCGCAAGACCCTGGGGCCAACGTCCTGACTTTC. Amino acids: CASSLAQDPGANVLTF.

This rearrangement joins TRBV24-1 to TRBJ2-4; maybe TRBD1 (6 bases). The CDR3 consists of 15 residues. Looked up from germline, CDR1 is KGHDR and CDR2 is SFDVKD. Deletions cut 4 bases from V and 12 bases from J, with 21 bases between. CDR3 bases: TGTGCCACCAGTGACCCAGGGGTGGCCAAATACACTCAGTACTTC. It translates to CATSDPGVAKYTQYF.

The chain is built from TRBV19 and TRBJ1-2; no clear D. The V end lost 1 base, the J end lost 4 bases, and 16 bases lay between the germline ends. The germline V gene has CDR1 LNHDA and CDR2 SQIVND (reference sequence). The CDR3 runs 16 residues. The CDR3 sequence: CASSIANPQATYGYTF. In nucleotides, the CDR3 is TGTGCCAGTAGTATAGCCAACCCCCAGGCAACCTATGGCTACACCTTC. Drawing the rest from reference TRBV19 and TRBJ1-2, the complete variable domain is DGGITQSPKYLFRKEGQNVTLSCEQNLNHDAMYWYRQDPGQGLRLIYYSQIVNDFQKGDIAEGYSVSREKKESFPLTVTSAQKNPTAFYLCASSIANPQATYGYTFGSGTRLTVV.

V usage is TRBV20-1 and J usage is TRBJ1-4; maybe TRBD1 (5 bases). Trimming removed 0 bases from V and 8 bases from J, with 16 bases in between. CDR1 is DFQATT and CDR2 is SNEGSKA in the germline V gene (reference sequence). The CDR3 covers 15 residues. The CDR3: CSARDSAGFLEKLFF. DNA for the CDR3: TGCAGTGCTAGAGACAGTGCAGGGTTTCTCGAAAAACTGTTTTTT.

This clonotype turned up a few times. The chain carries TRBV6-6 and TRBJ2-6; 8 bases fit TRBD2. The CDR3 runs 16 residues. Germline V gene sequence: CDR1 MNHNY, CDR2 SVGAGI (reference sequence). V trimming: 7 bases; J trimming: 2 bases; junction bases outside the gene matches: 7. The CDR3 loop is CASTLTGGTGANVLTF. The CDR3 region has the DNA TGTGCCAGCACCCTCACGGGGGGGACTGGGGCCAACGTCCTGACTTTC.

This clonotype was observed a single time. V usage is TRBV20-1 and J usage is TRBJ2-7; D gene unclear. Germline CDR1 is DFQATT and CDR2 is SNEGSKA (reference sequence). The CDR3 is 12 amino acids. Trimming removed 7 bases at V and 2 bases at J, with 12 bases between. The CDR3, as DNA: TGCAGTGTCAGAACAGAAGCCTACGAGCAGTACTTC. Translated, it gives CSVRTEAYEQYF.

The chain has TRBV24-1 and TRBJ2-1; D tentatively fits TRBD1 or TRBD2 (5 bases each). The CDR3 length is 15 residues. Per the germline V gene, CDR1 is KGHDR and CDR2 is SFDVKD. V lost 5 bases, J lost 2 bases, and 12 bases lay in between. This CDR3 is CATSGGSGTYNEQFF. CDR3 DNA: TGTGCCACCAGTGGGGGCAGCGGTACCTACAATGAGCAGTTCTTC.

This clonotype was picked up a small number of times. The V and J genes are TRBV27 and TRBJ2-1; 12 bases line up with TRBD2. The CDR3 extends over 16 amino acids. Germline CDR1 MNHEY, CDR2 SMNVEV (reference sequence). V lost 3 bases, J lost 4 bases, and 4 bases stayed unmatched. The CDR3 DNA reads as TGTGCCAGCAGTTTGACTAGCGGGAGATTGTACAATGAGCAGTTCTTC. Protein product: CASSLTSGRLYNEQFF.

This clonotype occurred once. The V gene is TRBV6-5, the J gene TRBJ1-4, with TRBD1 matching 11 bases. The trim removed 0 bases at V and 10 bases at J, leaving 4 bases unmatched. The CDR3 spans 15 residues. Germline assignment: CDR1 MNHEY and CDR2 SVGAGI. The CDR3 reads CASSYSGQGVAKLFF. The CDR3 region has the DNA TGTGCCAGCAGTTACTCGGGACAGGGGGTAGCAAAACTGTTTTTT.

V gene TRBV7-2 combines with J gene TRBJ1-5, with a weak D call TRBD1 (5 bases). The germline V gene encodes CDR1 SGHTA and CDR2 FQGNSA. This CDR3 region has 13 residues. V lost 3 bases and J lost 7, with 10 bases in between. This CDR3 is CASSFGTTQPQHF. The CDR3 coding sequence is TGTGCCAGCAGCTTTGGGACCACCCAGCCCCAGCATTTT.

The rearrangement links TRBV6-2 or TRBV6-3 to TRBJ2-5; D may correspond to TRBD1 or TRBD2 (5 bases each). The J call is doubtful: the DNA matches TRBJ2-7 better. The CDR3 extends over 13 amino acids. Germline CDR1 reads MNHEY; CDR2 reads SVGEGT. The CDR3 bases are TGTGCCAGCAGTTTTGGACCTGGGACCGAGCAGTACTTC. It is translated as CASSFGPGTEQYF.

This sequence joins TRBV24-1 and TRBJ2-5; TRBD2 matches at 14 bases. After removal of 3 bases from V and 4 bases from J, the junction contained 3 bases not matched to a gene. This CDR3 spans 16 amino acids. CDR1 KGHDR and CDR2 SFDVKD come from the germline V gene. CDR3 sequence: CATSDPGLAGGETQYF. The CDR3 DNA reads as TGTGCCACCAGTGATCCCGGACTAGCGGGAGGAGAGACCCAGTACTTC.

The table lists this clonotype with a count of one. The rearrangement joins TRBV2 to TRBJ2-7, with D unresolved. Germline CDR1 reads SNHLY; CDR2 reads FYNNEI. V gave up 6 bases and J gave up 3 bases, with 9 bases separating them. This CDR3 comprises 12 residues. CDR3 nucleotide sequence: TGTGCCAGCAGGGACGGATACTACGAGCAGTACTTC. Amino acid sequence: CASRDGYYEQYF.

The CDR3 DNA reads as TGCGCCAGCAGCCGGACAGGGAGAAATTCACCCCTCCACTTT. This gives the protein CASSRTGRNSPLHF. The chain couples TRBV5-1 to TRBJ1-6, with 8 bases fitting TRBD1. Unmatched junction bases numbered 4, after V lost 4 bases and J lost 7 bases. This CDR3 region has 14 residues. Germline V gives CDR1 SGHRS, CDR2 YFSETQ.

The rearrangement uses TRBV20-1 and TRBJ2-5; possible D gene TRBD1, 6 bases. The CDR3 consists of 11 residues. Germline CDR1 and CDR2: DFQATT and SNEGSKA (reference sequence). The CDR3 DNA follows: TGCAATAGAAGACAGGAGGAGACCCAGTACTTC. This codes for CNRRQEETQYF.

V usage is TRBV11-2 and J usage is TRBJ2-1; TRBD2 is a possible D gene (5 bases). Germline V gene lookup returns CDR1 SGHAT and CDR2 FQNNGV. The CDR3 runs to 18 residues. V was cut by 1 base and J by 0 bases, with 16 bases left in between. Here the CDR3 reads CASSLGGGRSSSYNEQFF. Here the CDR3 DNA reads TGTGCCAGCAGCTTAGGAGGCGGGCGGAGCAGCTCCTACAATGAGCAGTTCTTC.

This chain uses TRBV11-1 with TRBJ1-1, with D unclear. The V gene lost 5 bases and the J gene lost 4 bases, with 11 bases spanning the gap. CDR1 and CDR2 from the germline V gene are SGHAT and FQDESV (reference sequence). This CDR3 has 13 amino acids. The CDR3 sequence: CASSRSSGTEAFF. As DNA, the CDR3 is TGTGCCAGCAGCCGTAGTTCGGGCACTGAAGCTTTCTTT.

The chain is built from TRBV27 and TRBJ2-7; possible D gene TRBD1, 6 bases. In germline, CDR1 is MNHEY, CDR2 SMNVEV (reference sequence). There are 13 residues in the CDR3. The V end lost 6 bases, the J end lost 5 bases, and 14 bases lay between the germline ends. The CDR3 loop is CASSHFPGDEQYF. CDR3 nucleotides: TGTGCCAGCAGCCACTTTCCAGGGGACGAGCAGTACTTC.

V is TRBV12-3 or TRBV12-4 and J is TRBJ2-3; D gene ambiguous. V gave up 5 bases and J gave up 4 bases, with 13 bases separating them. There are 14 residues in the CDR3. As DNA, the CDR3 is TGTGCCAGCAGTGTAAGTGGCGCCTCAGATACGCAGTATTTT. Translating gives CASSVSGASDTQYF.

A few counts support this clonotype. V gene TRBV20-1 combines with J gene TRBJ2-1; D is unclear. Germline V CDR1 and CDR2: DFQATT, SNEGSKA (reference sequence). This CDR3 is built from 13 residues. Deletions cut 1 base from V and 4 bases from J, with 8 bases between. The CDR3 here is CSARGATYNEQFF. The CDR3 DNA sequence: TGCAGTGCTAGAGGAGCTACTTACAATGAGCAGTTCTTC.

The chain couples TRBV7-2 to TRBJ1-2; D gene ambiguous. The CDR3 runs to 14 residues. The V end lost 1 base, the J end lost 4 bases, and 10 bases lay between the germline ends. The germline gives CDR1 SGHTA, CDR2 FQGNSA. This CDR3 reads CASSLGTYFYGYTF. DNA of the CDR3: TGTGCCAGCAGCTTAGGCACATATTTCTATGGCTACACCTTC. The full variable domain, its missing parts supplied by reference TRBV7-2 and TRBJ1-2, is GAGVSQSPSNKVTEKGKDVELRCDPISGHTALYWYRQSLGQGLEFLIYFQGNSAPDKSGLPSDRFSAERTGGSVSTLTIQRTQQEDSAVYLCASSLGTYFYGYTFGSGTRLTVV.

V is TRBV28 and J is TRBJ2-7; D may be TRBD2 (6 bases). The CDR3 has 13 amino acids. The germline V gene has CDR1 MDHEN and CDR2 SYDVKM. V was trimmed by 9 bases and J by 3 bases, leaving 15 bases between them. The CDR3 nucleotides read TGTGCCAGTAGTGGGACTGGGTACTACGAGCAGTACTTC. Its translation: CASSGTGYYEQYF.

The chain recombines TRBV5-6 with TRBJ2-1; tentatively, D is TRBD2 (6 bases). Judging by the DNA end, TRBJ2-7 fits better; the J call may be wrong. This CDR3 has 13 residues. Germline CDR1 SGHDT, CDR2 YYEEEE. The CDR3 reads CASSTGVNNEQYF. The CDR3 region has the DNA TGTGCCAGCAGTACGGGGGTCAACAATGAGCAGTACTTC.

The chain joins TRBV28 to TRBJ1-2; 9 bases map to TRBD1. Germline lookup yields CDR1 MDHEN and CDR2 SYDVKM. The CDR3 consists of 13 residues. With V trimmed by 8 bases and J by 7 bases, 8 bases remained unmatched. The CDR3 loop is CASSGDRVRGYTF. CDR3 nucleotides: TGTGCCAGCTCCGGGGACAGGGTACGTGGCTACACCTTC.

V usage is TRBV21-1 and J usage is TRBJ2-1; the DNA was not compared with TRBD1, the D call given in the table. TRBV21-1 is recorded as a pseudogene. The CDR3 consists of 15 residues. CDR3 region: CASRRGQGLYNEQFF. The DNA of the CDR3 is TGTGCCAGCAGGAGGGGACAGGGGCTTTACAATGAGCAGTTCTTC.